The 32 T cell receptor beta chains in this list originate from one sample, sequenced in a study of T cell changes during pregnancy in multiple sclerosis. Data came from immunoSEQ multiplex PCR; TCRdb stores just in-frame clones and leaves some out. The sample yields about 76,000 clones, roughly 89% seen once. The specimen comprised peripheral blood, sampled after pregnancy. The receptors come from a female donor in good health, enrolled as a control in a pregnancy study.

The CDR3 spells CASSLPTSDGYNEQFF. The CDR3 DNA reads TGCGCCAGCAGCCTACCGACTAGCGATGGCTACAATGAGCAGTTCTTC. The chain carries TRBV4-1 and TRBJ2-1; TRBD2 matches 8 bases. The CDR3 consists of 16 residues. V lost 4 bases and J lost 3; bases outside the gene matches: 8. The germline V gene has CDR1 MGHRA and CDR2 YSYEKL.

This chain joins TRBV6-5 and TRBJ2-7, with D uncertain. Per germline, CDR1 MNHEY and CDR2 SVGAGI. There are 13 residues in the CDR3. V shed 2 bases and J shed 3 bases, with 8 bases lying between them. The CDR3: CASSYQMSYEQYF. The CDR3 DNA reads TGTGCCAGCAGTTACCAAATGAGCTACGAGCAGTACTTC.

V usage is TRBV5-1 and J usage is TRBJ2-5; D perhaps matches TRBD2 (6 bases). The CDR3 covers 14 residues. The V gene lost 5 bases and the J gene lost 2 bases, with 13 bases spanning the gap. Germline CDR1 reads SGHRS; CDR2 reads YFSETQ. The CDR3 protein is CASSRLASQETQYF. CDR3 coding DNA: TGCGCCAGCAGTCGCCTAGCGTCTCAAGAGACCCAGTACTTC. The whole variable domain, remainder taken from reference TRBV5-1 and TRBJ2-5, is KAGVTQTPRYLIKTRGQQVTLSCSPISGHRSVSWYQQTPGQGLQFLFEYFSETQRNKGNFPGRFSGRQFSNSRSEMNVSTLELGDSALYLCASSRLASQETQYFGPGTRLLVL.

This rearrangement joins TRBV7-8 to TRBJ1-2, with 9 bases matching TRBD1. V lost 4 bases to trimming and J lost 8 bases; unmatched junction nucleotides: 8. This CDR3 is 14 amino acids long. CDR1 and CDR2 from the germline V gene are SGHVS and FQNEAQ. The CDR3 reads CASSSRDRAGGYTF. CDR3 coding DNA: TGTGCCAGCAGCTCCCGGGACAGGGCGGGGGGCTACACCTTC.

The J gene is TRBJ1-6, the V gene TRBV9; 7 bases agree with TRBD1. Germline values: CDR1 SGDLS, CDR2 YYNGEE. There are 14 residues in the CDR3. The ends lost 5 bases at V and 6 bases at J; junction bases unmatched: 5. In DNA, the CDR3 is TGTGCCAGCAGTTCCGGGACAGTTAATTCACCCCTCCACTTT. This gives the protein CASSSGTVNSPLHF.

The V gene is TRBV7-2, the J gene TRBJ1-5; D call uncertain. This CDR3 region has 13 residues. V was clipped by 0 bases and J by 5 bases, with 5 bases between them. Per the germline V gene, CDR1 is SGHTA and CDR2 is FQGNSA. The CDR3 DNA reads as TGTGCCAGCAGCTTAGCGGAGCATCAGCCCCAGCATTTT. It encodes CASSLAEHQPQHF.

The genes are TRBV21-1 and TRBJ1-1. TRBV21-1 is a pseudogene locus. The CDR3 has 11 amino acids. The CDR3 DNA reads as TGTGCCAGCAGCCACGAGAGTGAAGCTTTCTTT. Encoded protein: CASSHESEAFF.

V gene TRBV5-8 combines with J gene TRBJ2-5; D gene unclear. The ends were cut back, 1 base at V and 1 base at J, with 5 bases in the middle. This CDR3 has 13 residues. Germline CDR1 SGHTS, CDR2 YDEGEE. CDR3: CASSLYSQETQYF. DNA for the CDR3: TGTGCCAGCAGCTTGTACAGCCAAGAGACCCAGTACTTC.

The chain recombines TRBV4-1 with TRBJ1-3; D is unresolved. V lost 1 base, J lost 0 bases, and 10 bases lay in between. Germline assignment: CDR1 MGHRA and CDR2 YSYEKL. This CDR3 is 16 amino acids long. The CDR3, as DNA: TGCGCCAGCAGCCAAGTAGGCCAGGTCTCTGGAAACACCATATATTTT. It is translated as CASSQVGQVSGNTIYF.

This chain uses TRBV18 with TRBJ1-3, with no clear D. CDR1 KGHSH and CDR2 LQKENI come from the germline V gene. The V and J ends lost 1 base and 0 bases respectively, with 10 bases between them. The CDR3 covers 16 residues. CDR3 nucleotide sequence: TGTGCCAGCTCACCACTCGAGGCCCGCTCTGGAAACACCATATATTTT. Protein product: CASSPLEARSGNTIYF.

The chain combines TRBV5-5 with TRBJ1-2; D is ambiguous. CDR3 length: 13 residues. Trimming pared 4 bases from V and 2 bases from J, leaving 9 bases between. Germline V gives CDR1 SGHKS, CDR2 YYEKEE (reference sequence). The CDR3 sequence is CASSPDINYGYTF. The CDR3, as DNA: TGTGCCAGCAGCCCCGACATAAACTATGGCTACACCTTC.

J is TRBJ2-1 and V is TRBV7-9, with a weak D call TRBD2 (6 bases). V lost 5 bases, J lost 2 bases, and 10 bases lay in between. The CDR3 extends over 14 amino acids. Germline-derived CDR1 and CDR2 are SEHNR and FQNEAQ (reference sequence). The CDR3 bases are TGTGCCAGCAGCCTTACGGGGGCCTACAATGAGCAGTTCTTC. Amino acid sequence: CASSLTGAYNEQFF.

V usage is TRBV7-8 and J usage is TRBJ2-1; 10 nucleotides agree with TRBD2. Germline V gives CDR1 SGHVS, CDR2 FQNEAQ. The CDR3 covers 14 residues. Unmatched junction bases numbered 5, after V lost 8 bases and J lost 4 bases. CDR3 sequence (DNA): TGTGCCAGCCATACTAGCGGGACATACAATGAGCAGTTCTTC. Its protein product is CASHTSGTYNEQFF.

This clone was detected only once. This chain uses TRBV7-2 with TRBJ1-4; D gene ambiguous. Looked up from germline, CDR1 is SGHTA and CDR2 is FQGNSA. With 1 base removed from V and 7 bases from J, the gap between germline ends came to 7 bases. The CDR3 runs to 13 residues. Here the CDR3 reads CASSLDPVEKLFF. The CDR3 DNA is TGTGCCAGCAGCTTAGACCCGGTTGAAAAACTGTTTTTT.

Concerning this clone itself: One end of the junction does not line up with germline, which may come from a read error. The genes are TRBV7-7 and TRBJ2-5; TRBD1 agrees at 7 bases. Per the germline V gene, CDR1 is SSHAT and CDR2 is FNYEAQ (reference sequence). The CDR3 loop spans 14 amino acids. CDR3 bases: TGTGCTAGCAGTCTACAGGGGCGGTCAGAGACCCAGTACTTC. As protein: CASSLQGRSETQYF.

The chain links TRBV23-1 to TRBJ1-5; no clear D. TRBV23-1 is flagged as an ORF with uncertain function. The CDR3 extends over 15 amino acids. The V and J ends lost 1 base and 2 bases respectively, with 9 bases between them. This CDR3 reads CASSQWRAGNQPQHF. The CDR3, as DNA: TGCGCCAGCAGTCAATGGAGGGCCGGCAATCAGCCCCAGCATTTT.

The chain has TRBV5-1 and TRBJ2-5; TRBD2 matches at 7 bases. With V trimmed by 4 bases and J by 6 bases, 12 bases remained unmatched. There are 15 residues in the CDR3. Germline V CDR1 and CDR2: SGHRS, YFSETQ. The CDR3 region is CASSPDGQGGKTQYF. DNA for the CDR3: TGCGCCAGCAGCCCCGACGGGCAGGGAGGGAAGACCCAGTACTTC.

V is TRBV7-9 and J is TRBJ2-3; 8 bases match TRBD2. The CDR3 is 14 residues long. The junction had 7 bases not matched to a gene; V was cut back by 11 bases and J by 0 bases. Germline lookup yields CDR1 SEHNR and CDR2 FQNEAQ (reference sequence). CDR3 nucleotides: TGTGCCCATTCGGCTAGCGGGAGCACAGATACGCAGTATTTT. Translating gives CAHSASGSTDTQYF. Based on the CDR3 plus reference TRBV7-9 and TRBJ2-3, the full variable domain is DTGVSQNPRHKITKRGQNVTFRCDPISEHNRLYWYRQTLGQGPEFLTYFQNEAQLEKSRLLSDRFSAERPKGSFSTLEIQRTEQGDSAMYLCAHSASGSTDTQYFGPGTRLTVL.

The chain uses TRBV28 and TRBJ2-2; perhaps TRBD2 as D (6 bases). With 6 bases removed from V and 4 bases from J, the gap between germline ends came to 15 bases. The CDR3 totals 15 residues. Germline CDR1 MDHEN, CDR2 SYDVKM. For the CDR3, the DNA is TGTGCCAGCAGCCCTCCGGGGGTTATCACCGGGGAGCTGTTTTTT. Amino acid sequence: CASSPPGVITGELFF.

This clone was seen only once. The rearrangement uses TRBV7-9 and TRBJ1-3; no firm D call. The germline V gene encodes CDR1 SEHNR and CDR2 FQNEAQ (reference sequence). The V end was cut by 3 bases, the J end by 8 bases, with 11 bases between. The CDR3 covers 13 residues. CDR3 amino acids: CASSLDLVDTIYF. For the CDR3, the DNA is TGTGCCAGCAGCTTGGACTTGGTGGACACCATATATTTT.

The chain couples TRBV28 to TRBJ2-5, with D possibly TRBD2 on 6 matching bases. The CDR3 length is 13 residues. Trimming took off 3 bases at V and 3 bases at J, with 8 bases between the two ends. Germline V gene lookup returns CDR1 MDHEN and CDR2 SYDVKM. The CDR3 here is CASSFPSEETQYF. Written as DNA, the CDR3 is TGTGCCAGCAGTTTTCCTAGCGAAGAGACCCAGTACTTC.

The chain uses TRBV29-1 and TRBJ2-5, with D possibly TRBD1 on 6 matching bases. There are 13 residues in the CDR3. Germline lookup yields CDR1 SQVTM and CDR2 ANQGSEA. V was pared by 4 bases and J by 0 bases, with 9 bases between. CDR3 amino acids: CSVVTGNQETQYF. The CDR3 DNA follows: TGCAGCGTTGTCACAGGGAACCAAGAGACCCAGTACTTC. The variable domain in full, with the rest retrieved from reference TRBV29-1 and TRBJ2-5, is SAVISQKPSRDICQRGTSLTIQCQVDSQVTMMFWYRQQPGQSLTLIATANQGSEATYESGFVIDKFPISRPNLTFSTLTVSNMSPEDSSIYLCSVVTGNQETQYFGPGTRLLVL.

The chain combines TRBV5-3 with TRBJ1-2, with 11 bases identical to TRBD1. TRBV5-3 is marked as an open reading frame, function uncertain. This CDR3 contains 16 residues. V dropped 3 bases and J dropped 0; count of bases not matched to a gene: 4. CDR3 sequence (DNA): TGTGCCAGAAGCTGGACAGGGGGCGCTTCTAACTATGGCTACACCTTC. Encoded protein: CARSWTGGASNYGYTF.

The V call is TRBV9, the J call TRBJ2-1; 13 bases are a match to TRBD2. CDR3 length equals 16 residues. CDR1 is SGDLS and CDR2 is YYNGEE in the germline V gene. The junction had 7 bases not matched to a gene; V was cut back by 1 base and J by 9 bases. CDR3 nucleotide sequence: TGTGCCAGCAGCGTAACCGGACTAGCGGGAGTGGGTGAGCAGTTCTTC. Translated: CASSVTGLAGVGEQFF.

V is TRBV5-1 and J is TRBJ2-3; TRBD2 matches at 9 bases. The CDR3 totals 16 residues. V lost 0 bases and J lost 1; bases outside the gene matches: 3. Germline CDR1 SGHRS, CDR2 YFSETQ. As DNA, the CDR3 is TGCGCCAGCAGCTTGGGATCTAGCGGGGGCACAGATACGCAGTATTTT. Translated, it gives CASSLGSSGGTDTQYF.

This chain's CDR3 is CASSVDPGGYNEQFF. The CDR3 nucleotides are TGTGCCAGCAGCGTAGATCCGGGGGGGTACAATGAGCAGTTCTTC. The chain joins TRBV9 to TRBJ2-1, with TRBD2 matching 8 bases. Germline V lookup: CDR1 SGDLS, CDR2 YYNGEE. This CDR3 is 15 amino acids long. V dropped 0 bases and J dropped 4; count of bases not matched to a gene: 3.

CDR3 DNA: TGCGCCAGCAGTGACGGGGGTCTCGAGCAGTACTTC. It specifies CASSDGGLEQYF. The V call is TRBV10-1, the J call TRBJ2-7, with a tentative D call TRBD2 (6 bases). V lost 3 bases and J 6 bases, leaving 9 bases between the germline ends. The V gene's germline CDR1 is WNHNN and CDR2 SYGVQD (reference sequence). CDR3 size: 12 residues.

The chain is built from TRBV6-6 and TRBJ2-7; 7 bases are shared with TRBD1. The germline V gene has CDR1 MNHNY and CDR2 SVGAGI (reference sequence). The CDR3 runs 12 residues. The junction had 3 bases not matched to a gene; V was cut back by 4 bases and J by 6 bases. CDR3 protein: CASSFTGAEQYF. Here the CDR3 DNA reads TGTGCCAGCAGTTTTACAGGGGCCGAGCAGTACTTC.

The chain carries TRBV6-1 and TRBJ1-3; D is perhaps TRBD1 (5 bases). The CDR3 totals 17 residues. Deletions cut 0 bases from V and 0 bases from J, with 12 bases between. The germline V gene has CDR1 MNHNS and CDR2 SASEGT. CDR3 amino acids: CASSEALWGGSGNTIYF. Here the CDR3 DNA reads TGTGCCAGCAGTGAAGCGCTTTGGGGCGGCTCTGGAAACACCATATATTTT.

The chain is built from TRBV27 and TRBJ1-5; D gene ambiguous. Germline V gene sequence: CDR1 MNHEY, CDR2 SMNVEV (reference sequence). This CDR3 is 13 amino acids long. V was clipped by 2 bases and J by 4 bases, with 6 bases between them. CDR3 sequence: CASSLGLNQPQHF. The DNA for the CDR3 is TGTGCCAGCAGTTTAGGTCTAAATCAGCCCCAGCATTTT.

The J gene is TRBJ2-1, the V gene TRBV9, with TRBD2 matching 7 bases. CDR1 is SGDLS and CDR2 is YYNGEE in the germline V gene. This CDR3 is built from 15 residues. V dropped 4 bases and J dropped 6; count of bases not matched to a gene: 10. The CDR3 protein is CASSLVGGTTNEQFF. The DNA for the CDR3 is TGTGCCAGCAGCCTAGTGGGCGGGACTACCAATGAGCAGTTCTTC. The full variable domain, its missing parts supplied by reference TRBV9 and TRBJ2-1, is DSGVTQTPKHLITATGQRVTLRCSPRSGDLSVYWYQQSLDQGLQFLIQYYNGEERAKGNILERFSAQQFPDLHSELNLSSLELGDSALYFCASSLVGGTTNEQFFGPGTRLTVL.

The chain joins TRBV28 to TRBJ1-5, with 9 nucleotides matching TRBD1. The CDR3 totals 16 residues. V gave up 6 bases and J gave up 6 bases; unmatched junction bases: 12. CDR1 is MDHEN and CDR2 is SYDVKM in the germline V gene. In DNA form, the CDR3 reads TGTGCCAGCAGCCGCTACGGGACAGGGATTCGTCAGCCCCAGCATTTT. Translation: CASSRYGTGIRQPQHF.